Listed here are 25 T cell receptor beta chains from one sample, sequenced in a study of STAT5B mutations in CD4+ large granular lymphocyte leukemia. TCRdb keeps only in-frame clones here, not all; method: immunoSEQ multiplex PCR. This table holds over 30,000 clones, less than 85% found once. The material sequenced was CD4+ T cells from blood buffy coats. The receptors stem from a human donor in good health.

The chain combines TRBV7-3 with TRBJ1-5; D remains unclear. Trimming cost V 0 bases and J 5 bases, with 5 bases left between them. The CDR3 spans 13 residues. Germline assignment: CDR1 SGHTA and CDR2 FQGTGA. CDR3 coding DNA: TGTGCCAGCAGCTTAACCCCGTATCAGCCCCAGCATTTT. Translating gives CASSLTPYQPQHF.

V gene TRBV20-1 combines with J gene TRBJ2-7; D is uncertain. Deletions cut 5 bases from V and 6 bases from J, with 8 bases between. The CDR3 consists of 10 residues. CDR1 is DFQATT, CDR2 SNEGSKA, per germline (reference sequence). The CDR3 region is CSALLSEQYF. The CDR3 DNA reads TGCAGTGCTCTTCTAAGCGAGCAGTACTTC.

The CDR3 reads CASTSTAGLPFF. As DNA, the CDR3 is TGTGCCAGTACCTCTACCGCGGGACTCCCCTTCTTT. The chain links TRBV19 to TRBJ1-1, with a tentative D call TRBD1 (5 bases). The CDR3 covers 12 residues. Trimming pared 7 bases from V and 14 bases from J, leaving 20 bases between. The germline gives CDR1 LNHDA, CDR2 SQIVND (reference sequence).

The chain is built from TRBV15 and TRBJ1-4; TRBD1 agrees at 8 bases. The junction had 7 bases not matched to a gene; V was cut back by 5 bases and J by 5 bases. Germline CDR1 and CDR2: LNHNV and YYDKDF (reference sequence). The CDR3 covers 15 residues. The CDR3 nucleotides read TGTGCCACCAGCGCCCGGGACAGGAAAAATGAAAAACTGTTTTTT. Residues: CATSARDRKNEKLFF. Together with reference TRBV15 and TRBJ1-4, the CDR3 gives the full variable domain: DAMVIQNPRYQVTQFGKPVTLSCSQTLNHNVMYWYQQKSSQAPKLLFHYYDKDFNNEADTPDNFQSRRPNTSFCFLDIRSPGLGDTAMYLCATSARDRKNEKLFFGSGTQLSVL.

There are a few counts of this clone. The genes are TRBV7-9 and TRBJ1-1; a possible D gene is TRBD1 (5 bases). Between the trimmed V and J ends, which lost 3 bases and 5 bases, there was a span of 13 bases. Germline V gene sequence: CDR1 SEHNR, CDR2 FQNEAQ (reference sequence). This CDR3 region has 14 residues. This CDR3 is CASSLVTGETEAFF. CDR3 bases: TGTGCCAGCAGCTTGGTAACAGGAGAAACTGAAGCTTTCTTT.

The chain recombines TRBV23-1 with TRBJ2-1; D is unresolved. TRBV23-1 is sorted into the ORF group, with uncertain function. Trimming pared 6 bases from V and 4 bases from J, leaving 22 bases between. The CDR3 spans 17 residues. The CDR3 loop reads CASRRKKALRLYNEQFF. The CDR3 nucleotides read TGCGCCAGCAGGCGGAAAAAGGCCCTAAGGCTTTACAATGAGCAGTTCTTC.

This sequence joins TRBV7-2 and TRBJ2-1; maybe TRBD2 (7 bases). With 0 bases removed from V and 8 bases from J, the gap between germline ends came to 11 bases. Germline V gene sequence: CDR1 SGHTA, CDR2 FQGNSA. The CDR3 spans 14 residues. DNA of the CDR3: TGTGCCAGCAGCTTAGCCCGGGGGGCCTATGAGCAGTTCTTC. Translated: CASSLARGAYEQFF.

V usage is TRBV4-1 and J usage is TRBJ2-7, with 7 bases that match TRBD2. CDR1 and CDR2 from the germline V gene are MGHRA and YSYEKL. V shed 2 bases and J 2 bases; nucleotides not matched to a gene: 9. The CDR3 has 16 amino acids. The CDR3 protein is CASSQWGGTTPYEQYF. CDR3 coding DNA: TGCGCCAGCAGCCAATGGGGGGGGACTACCCCCTACGAGCAGTACTTC.

This clone was seen a handful of times. The V and J genes are TRBV27 and TRBJ1-5; tentatively, D is TRBD1 (6 bases). The CDR3 runs to 18 residues. Germline V gene data show CDR1 as MNHEY and CDR2 as SMNVEV (reference sequence). Trimming shortened V by 6 bases and J by 0 bases, and 21 bases separated the two germline ends. The CDR3 spells CASRSTGHSILSNQPQHF. As DNA, the CDR3 is TGTGCCAGCAGAAGTACGGGACACTCAATACTTAGCAATCAGCCCCAGCATTTT.

Comment on this clone: At one end, the junction sequence differs from germline, possibly due to a read error. This chain links TRBV7-2 with TRBJ1-2; no clear D. In germline, CDR1 is SGHTA, CDR2 FQGNSA. This CDR3 contains 15 residues. CDR3 region: CASSLANSAFYGYTF. CDR3 sequence (DNA): TGTGCCAGCAGCCTAGCTAACAGCGCATTTTATGGCTACACCTTC.

The chain employs TRBV7-9 and TRBJ2-6, with D possibly being TRBD1 (6 bases). This CDR3 contains 18 residues. The germline V gene encodes CDR1 SEHNR and CDR2 FQNEAQ (reference sequence). V was clipped by 3 bases and J by 0 bases, with 15 bases between them. The CDR3 protein is CASSFYGTSSSGANVLTF. The CDR3, as DNA: TGTGCCAGCAGCTTCTATGGGACATCCAGCTCTGGGGCCAACGTCCTGACTTTC.

By sample fraction, this clone is medium-sized. V and J are TRBV21-1 and TRBJ1-1. TRBV21-1 is reported as a pseudogene. This CDR3 comprises 15 residues. CDR3 sequence reads: CASSTGGGVNTEAFF. The CDR3 DNA reads TGTGCCAGCAGCACAGGGGGAGGGGTGAACACTGAAGCTTTCTTT.

This clone has a handful of counts. The rearrangement joins TRBV10-3 to TRBJ2-1; 8 bases are shared with TRBD1. The V gene's germline CDR1 is ENHRY and CDR2 SYGVKD. J gave up 10 bases and V 11 bases, and 13 bases lay outside the gene matches. The CDR3 runs to 13 residues. The DNA for the CDR3 is TGTGCCGTCGGGACAGGTTCTACAAGGGAGCAGTTCTTC. Translation gives CAVGTGSTREQFF.

The chain links TRBV9 to TRBJ1-2, with D perhaps matching TRBD1 (5 bases). Germline CDR1 reads SGDLS; CDR2 reads YYNGEE. CDR3 size: 12 residues. V was cut by 2 bases and J by 4 bases, with 6 bases left in between. CDR3 region: CASSVGTYGYTF. CDR3 in DNA: TGTGCCAGCAGCGTGGGGACCTATGGCTACACCTTC.

This chain uses TRBV7-2 with TRBJ1-4; a possible D gene is TRBD1 (5 bases). The germline CDR1 and CDR2 sequences are SGHTA and FQGNSA. The CDR3 sequence is 16 residues long. The V end was cut by 2 bases, the J end by 5 bases, with 15 bases between. The CDR3 spells CASSLYQGAINEKLFF. DNA of the CDR3: TGTGCCAGCAGCTTATACCAGGGAGCCATAAATGAAAAACTGTTTTTT.

This clone occurred once. The chain couples TRBV15 to TRBJ2-3, with a tentative D call TRBD2 (7 bases). The V end was cut by 3 bases, the J end by 6 bases, with 13 bases between. This CDR3 comprises 14 residues. Germline V gives CDR1 LNHNV, CDR2 YYDKDF (reference sequence). CDR3 sequence: CATSRGGASDTQYF. In DNA, the CDR3 is TGTGCCACCAGCAGGGGGGGGGCCTCGGATACGCAGTATTTT.

This clone has only a few counts. The chain couples TRBV27 to TRBJ2-7, with TRBD1 matching 8 bases. CDR1 and CDR2 (germline): MNHEY, SMNVEV (reference sequence). The CDR3 is 13 amino acids. V was clipped by 7 bases and J by 4 bases; unmatched bases: 6. CDR3 loop: CASTPRQGYEQYF. CDR3 DNA sequence: TGTGCCAGCACCCCAAGACAGGGGTACGAGCAGTACTTC.

The J gene is TRBJ1-4, the V gene TRBV5-4, with D uncertain. V lost 4 bases and J lost 8, with 27 bases in between. Germline V lookup: CDR1 SGHNT, CDR2 YYREEE (reference sequence). CDR3 length: 18 amino acids. The CDR3 is CASSPRALNPGMVEKLFF. The DNA for the CDR3 is TGTGCCAGCAGCCCCCGGGCCCTTAACCCGGGAATGGTCGAAAAACTGTTTTTT.

The V and J genes are TRBV10-1 and TRBJ2-7; maybe TRBD2 (6 bases). The CDR3 sequence is 14 residues long. Germline-derived CDR1 and CDR2 are WNHNN and SYGVQD (reference sequence). With 4 bases removed from V and 2 bases from J, the gap between germline ends came to 12 bases. CDR3 residues: CASSGTEGPYEQYF. The CDR3, as DNA: TGCGCCAGCAGTGGGACGGAGGGTCCCTACGAGCAGTACTTC.

This clone came up once. V usage is TRBV5-4 and J usage is TRBJ2-3; 8 nucleotides align to TRBD1. The germline V gene encodes CDR1 SGHNT and CDR2 YYREEE (reference sequence). The CDR3 has 17 amino acids. J lost 0 bases, V lost 4 bases, and 10 bases had no gene match. The CDR3 DNA reads TGTGCCAGCAGCGCAAGACAGGGGACCGTTAGCACAGATACGCAGTATTTT. Protein: CASSARQGTVSTDTQYF.

The genes are TRBV7-2 and TRBJ2-3; no clear D gene. CDR1 and CDR2 (germline): SGHTA, FQGNSA. Trimming stripped 0 bases from V and 10 bases from J, with 8 bases between. The CDR3 is made up of 12 amino acids. The CDR3 sequence is CASSLAPPAQYF. CDR3 nucleotides: TGTGCCAGCAGCTTAGCCCCACCCGCGCAGTATTTT.

The chain is built from TRBV9 and TRBJ1-3; tentative D call: TRBD1 (6 bases). The CDR3 extends over 15 amino acids. Germline lookup yields CDR1 SGDLS and CDR2 YYNGEE. V lost 4 bases and J lost 0, with 11 bases in between. The CDR3 loop reads CASSLGQPSGNTIYF. The CDR3 DNA reads TGTGCCAGCAGCCTGGGACAACCCTCTGGAAACACCATATATTTT.

The CDR3 is CSVEGGVVAGGRTQYF. CDR3 DNA: TGCAGCGTTGAAGGGGGGGTAGTAGCGGGAGGCCGGACGCAGTATTTT. The rearrangement uses TRBV29-1 and TRBJ2-3, with TRBD2 matching over 10 bases. Unmatched junction bases numbered 13, after V lost 1 base and J lost 9 bases. The CDR3 covers 16 residues. CDR1 and CDR2 (germline): SQVTM, ANQGSEA.

This sequence joins TRBV2 and TRBJ2-7; TRBD2 might be the D (5 bases). This CDR3 is built from 12 residues. Trimming removed 4 bases from V and 4 bases from J, with 8 bases in between. CDR1 and CDR2 from the germline V gene are SNHLY and FYNNEI. The CDR3: CASSGGGYEQYF. CDR3 sequence (DNA): TGTGCCAGCAGTGGAGGCGGGTACGAGCAGTACTTC.

The genes are TRBV6-6 and TRBJ2-2, with 7 nucleotides matching TRBD1. The germline V gene has CDR1 MNHNY and CDR2 SVGAGI (reference sequence). Germline trimming cut 5 bases from V and 4 bases from J; bases unmatched to any gene: 4. This CDR3 has 14 amino acids. The CDR3 protein is CASSLDRSTGELFF. DNA of the CDR3: TGTGCCAGCAGTCTGGACAGGAGCACCGGGGAGCTGTTTTTT.